These 27 T cell receptor beta chains were sequenced from one sample in a study of cytomegalovirus exposure and HLA in healthy donors. Both 60 Vbeta primers and 13 Jbeta primers went into the PCR. Only in-frame clones appear in the TCRdb table, and some are missing; sequencing was by immunoSEQ multiplex PCR. The sample lists under 250,000 clones; approximately 81% were seen once. The sequencing sample was made of PBMCs. Receptors were obtained from an older woman in good health and CMV-seropositive.

This clone was counted a few times. The V gene is TRBV4-1, the J gene TRBJ1-3; D uncertain. This CDR3 has 17 residues. V lost 0 bases and J lost 0, with 12 bases in between. Germline CDR1 is MGHRA and CDR2 is YSYEKL. CDR3 bases: TGCGCCAGCAGCCAAGATAGCCAGCCAGTCTCTGGAAACACCATATATTTT. Translated, it gives CASSQDSQPVSGNTIYF.

The CDR3 region is CASSLDRGNHNVRTDTQYF. The CDR3 DNA sequence: TGTGCCAGCAGCTTGGACAGGGGAAACCACAACGTTCGCACAGATACGCAGTATTTT. This rearrangement joins TRBV5-5 to TRBJ2-3; 7 bases match TRBD1. This CDR3 is 19 amino acids long. The germline CDR1 and CDR2 sequences are SGHKS and YYEKEE (reference sequence). Trimming took 0 bases from V and 1 from J; bases not matched to a gene: 14.

This rearrangement joins TRBV11-3 to TRBJ2-5; D perhaps matches TRBD1 (5 bases). The germline CDR1 and CDR2 sequences are SGHNT and YENEEA. The CDR3 sequence is 15 residues long. Deletions cut 5 bases from V and 3 bases from J, with 16 bases between. CDR3 amino acids: CASSPGKGHKETQYF. DNA for the CDR3: TGTGCCAGCAGCCCTGGAAAAGGACATAAAGAGACCCAGTACTTC.

V is TRBV5-4 and J is TRBJ1-5; D is possibly TRBD1 (6 bases). The V end lost 2 bases, the J end lost 4 bases, and 10 bases lay between the germline ends. This CDR3 contains 14 residues. Germline V gene sequence: CDR1 SGHNT, CDR2 YYREEE (reference sequence). The CDR3 reads CASSLQGLNQPQHF. In nucleotides, the CDR3 is TGTGCCAGCAGCTTACAGGGCTTGAATCAGCCCCAGCATTTT.

The chain is built from TRBV25-1 and TRBJ1-2, with no clear D. Germline V gene sequence: CDR1 MGHDK, CDR2 SYGVNS. This CDR3 region has 12 residues. Trimming pared 3 bases from V and 2 bases from J, leaving 4 bases between. For the CDR3, the DNA is TGTGCCAGCAGTGATCTAAACTATGGCTACACCTTC. Residues: CASSDLNYGYTF.

This sequence joins TRBV5-1 and TRBJ2-7; 9 positions match TRBD2. The CDR3 loop spans 17 amino acids. V shed 0 bases, J shed 3 bases, and the junction held 10 bases outside the gene matches. The germline V gene has CDR1 SGHRS and CDR2 YFSETQ. Here the CDR3 DNA reads TGCGCCAGCAGCTTGGAGGGTAGCGGGAGAGGGAACTACGAGCAGTACTTC. Protein sequence: CASSLEGSGRGNYEQYF.

V and J are TRBV28 and TRBJ2-7, with 8 bases lining up with TRBD1. V shed 2 bases and J 3 bases; nucleotides not matched to a gene: 3. The CDR3 has 14 amino acids. Germline V gene sequence: CDR1 MDHEN, CDR2 SYDVKM. The CDR3 here is CASSLARGLYEQYF. The CDR3 DNA sequence: TGTGCCAGCAGTTTAGCCAGGGGGCTCTACGAGCAGTACTTC.

The rearrangement uses TRBV29-1 and TRBJ2-7; D gene unclear. Germline V gives CDR1 SQVTM, CDR2 ANQGSEA. V dropped 6 bases and J dropped 3 bases, with 12 bases sitting between them. The CDR3 is made up of 12 amino acids. CDR3 sequence: CSVSKPNYEQYF. CDR3 sequence (DNA): TGCAGCGTGTCTAAACCCAACTACGAGCAGTACTTC.

V gene TRBV9 combines with J gene TRBJ1-1, with a possible D match to TRBD1 (5 bases). The germline V and J ends were trimmed by 3 bases and 0 bases, with 12 bases remaining between them. The CDR3 has 15 residues. In germline, CDR1 is SGDLS, CDR2 YYNGEE. As DNA, the CDR3 is TGTGCCAGCAGCGGGGTTGGGGCCATGAACACTGAAGCTTTCTTT. It codes for CASSGVGAMNTEAFF.

The chain recombines TRBV11-2 with TRBJ1-4; tentative D call: TRBD1 (6 bases). The CDR3 is 15 residues long. V was clipped by 3 bases and J by 4 bases, with 12 bases between them. From germline, CDR1 is SGHAT and CDR2 FQNNGV. The CDR3 region has the DNA TGTGCCAGCAGCTTGCGGGGGCTAAGTAATGAAAAACTGTTTTTT. Translated, it gives CASSLRGLSNEKLFF.

This clone was observed many times. The CDR3 sequence: CASSPRASGRARRETQYF. CDR3 nucleotides: TGTGCCAGCAGCCCGAGGGCTAGCGGGAGGGCCCGTAGAGAGACCCAGTACTTC. The V gene is TRBV5-6, the J gene TRBJ2-5; 12 nucleotides align to TRBD2. Germline assignment: CDR1 SGHDT and CDR2 YYEEEE. This CDR3 spans 18 amino acids. Unmatched junction bases numbered 14, after V lost 4 bases and J lost 4 bases.

This chain connects TRBV28 to TRBJ1-1, with TRBD1 identical over 8 bases. This CDR3 region has 18 residues. The V and J ends lost 1 base and 4 bases, in that order; junction bases with no gene match: 14. The germline CDR1 and CDR2 sequences are MDHEN and SYDVKM. In nucleotides, the CDR3 is TGTGCCAGCAGTTTATATCCCTCCTGGGGACAGGAACTCACTGAAGCTTTCTTT. It yields the protein CASSLYPSWGQELTEAFF.

The V gene is TRBV5-4, the J gene TRBJ2-1; D unclear. V lost 6 bases and J lost 4, with 8 bases in between. The V gene's germline CDR1 is SGHNT and CDR2 YYREEE (reference sequence). This CDR3 region has 12 residues. The CDR3: CASTEYYNEQFF. In DNA, the CDR3 is TGTGCCAGCACGGAGTATTACAATGAGCAGTTCTTC. Looking up the rest from reference TRBV5-4 and TRBJ2-1 gives the full variable domain: ETGVTQSPTHLIKTRGQQVTLRCSSQSGHNTVSWYQQALGQGPQFIFQYYREEENGRGNFPPRFSGLQFPNYSSELNVNALELDDSALYLCASTEYYNEQFFGPGTRLTVL.

Only a few counts were recorded for this clone. This same CDR3 is encoded by further DNA sequences in the sample. V is TRBV28 and J is TRBJ2-1; no firm D call. The CDR3 extends over 11 amino acids. V was shortened by 5 bases and J by 3 bases, with 2 bases between the two germline ends. Germline CDR1 reads MDHEN; CDR2 reads SYDVKM. The CDR3 reads CASSLYNEQFF. The CDR3 DNA follows: TGTGCCAGCAGTCTCTACAATGAGCAGTTCTTC.

The genes are TRBV5-1 and TRBJ2-2; 8 bases agree with TRBD1. The CDR3 has 15 amino acids. With 4 bases clipped from V and 6 bases from J, the junction kept 8 bases outside the gene matches. Germline CDR1 and CDR2: SGHRS and YFSETQ. The CDR3 protein is CASSHGTGEAGELFF. As DNA, the CDR3 is TGCGCCAGCAGCCACGGGACAGGAGAAGCCGGGGAGCTGTTTTTT. The variable domain in full, with the rest retrieved from reference TRBV5-1 and TRBJ2-2, is KAGVTQTPRYLIKTRGQQVTLSCSPISGHRSVSWYQQTPGQGLQFLFEYFSETQRNKGNFPGRFSGRQFSNSRSEMNVSTLELGDSALYLCASSHGTGEAGELFFGEGSRLTVL.

The chain joins TRBV5-8 to TRBJ1-1, with D perhaps TRBD1 (5 bases). Germline V gene data show CDR1 as SGHTS and CDR2 as YDEGEE. Trimming removed 0 bases from V and 9 bases from J, with 12 bases in between. The CDR3 totals 13 residues. CDR3 in DNA: TGTGCCAGCAGCTTGGGGCAGGGCGGGAAAGCTTTCTTT. Protein: CASSLGQGGKAFF.

This clone was seen a few times. The chain employs TRBV30 and TRBJ1-2, with D hard to call. The V end was cut by 5 bases, the J end by 2 bases, with 18 bases between. The CDR3 consists of 15 residues. Per the germline V gene, CDR1 is GTSNPN and CDR2 is SVGIG (reference sequence). The CDR3 spells CAWDSTQAWNYGYTF. Here the CDR3 DNA reads TGTGCCTGGGATTCCACCCAGGCGTGGAACTATGGCTACACCTTC.

The CDR3 spells CATHPIQGIGSPLHF. In DNA form, the CDR3 reads TGTGCCACCCACCCAATACAGGGGATAGGGTCACCCCTCCACTTT. The chain is built from TRBV28 and TRBJ1-6; 7 bases line up with TRBD1. After removal of 10 bases from V and 10 bases from J, the junction contained 16 bases not matched to a gene. Per the germline V gene, CDR1 is MDHEN and CDR2 is SYDVKM. CDR3 length equals 15 residues.

The rearrangement links TRBV19 to TRBJ1-1; maybe TRBD1 (6 bases). The CDR3 is made up of 13 amino acids. Germline V CDR1 and CDR2: LNHDA, SQIVND (reference sequence). V was pared by 6 bases and J by 12 bases, with 20 bases between. The CDR3 here is CASRENRDTKPFF. The CDR3 region has the DNA TGTGCCAGTAGAGAGAACCGGGACACGAAACCTTTCTTT.

V is TRBV6-1 and J is TRBJ2-1, with 11 bases identical to TRBD2. The ends lost 7 bases at V and 9 bases at J; junction bases unmatched: 8. Germline CDR1 is MNHNS and CDR2 is SASEGT. The CDR3 spans 14 residues. The CDR3 DNA follows: TGTGCCAGCACGACTCTAGCGGGAGGTTCTGAGCAGTTCTTC. As protein: CASTTLAGGSEQFF.

The rearrangement links TRBV19 to TRBJ2-5; a weak D match, TRBD1 (6 bases). The CDR3 runs 14 residues. Germline assignment: CDR1 LNHDA and CDR2 SQIVND (reference sequence). Trimming left V 5 bases short and J 2 bases short, with 12 bases between. The CDR3 sequence is CASSPGTSQETQYF. The CDR3 DNA reads TGTGCCAGTAGTCCAGGGACATCTCAAGAGACCCAGTACTTC.

The chain combines TRBV4-1 with TRBJ2-7, with 10 positions matching TRBD1. The V gene's germline CDR1 is MGHRA and CDR2 YSYEKL. Trimming removed 0 bases from V and 6 bases from J; junction bases left unmatched: 8. The CDR3 runs to 16 residues. Here the CDR3 reads CASSQDRWDRGFEQYF. CDR3 bases: TGCGCCAGCAGCCAAGATAGGTGGGACAGGGGTTTCGAGCAGTACTTC.

The chain recombines TRBV27 with TRBJ2-7; 7 nucleotides align to TRBD1. Germline assignment: CDR1 MNHEY and CDR2 SMNVEV (reference sequence). V lost 2 bases to trimming and J lost 2 bases; unmatched junction nucleotides: 3. The CDR3 is 14 amino acids. CDR3 bases: TGTGCCAGCAGTTTAAGACAGGGCGCCTACGAGCAGTACTTC. The encoded protein is CASSLRQGAYEQYF.

As concerns this clone: This sample also contains other DNA sequences that code for the same CDR3. The rearrangement joins TRBV27 to TRBJ2-6; perhaps TRBD2 as D (5 bases). Germline CDR1 is MNHEY and CDR2 is SMNVEV (reference sequence). The V and J ends lost 10 bases and 4 bases respectively, with 17 bases between them. The CDR3 has 15 residues. CDR3 bases: TGTGCCATCCTGGGGTGGGAGAACGGGGCCAACGTCCTGACTTTC. Protein sequence: CAILGWENGANVLTF.

The chain has TRBV5-6 and TRBJ2-4, with TRBD2 matching 11 bases. Germline CDR1 reads SGHDT; CDR2 reads YYEEEE. CDR3 length: 18 residues. V lost 4 bases, J lost 0 bases, and 9 bases stayed unmatched. CDR3 sequence reads: CASSPGTSGSLAKNIQYF. DNA of the CDR3: TGTGCCAGCAGCCCCGGGACTAGCGGAAGCCTAGCCAAAAACATTCAGTACTTC.

V and J are TRBV5-1 and TRBJ1-2; 10 nucleotides agree with TRBD1. The germline CDR1 and CDR2 sequences are SGHRS and YFSETQ. J gave up 7 bases and V 1 base, and 4 bases lay outside the gene matches. This CDR3 has 14 amino acids. The CDR3 protein is CASSLRQGAPGYTF. CDR3 sequence (DNA): TGCGCCAGCAGCTTGAGACAGGGGGCTCCTGGCTACACCTTC.

The chain links TRBV27 to TRBJ2-1; 9 nucleotides line up with TRBD2. The CDR3 runs to 14 residues. Trimming removed 8 bases from V and 5 bases from J; junction bases left unmatched: 7. Germline V gene sequence: CDR1 MNHEY, CDR2 SMNVEV (reference sequence). The CDR3 DNA is TGTGCCAGCCCCCAGGCTAGCGGGAACAATGAGCAGTTCTTC. It codes for CASPQASGNNEQFF.